These 27 T cell receptor beta chains came from one sample sequenced in a study of blood T cell repertoires in COVID-19. Using immunoSEQ multiplex PCR, the repertoire was profiled, and TCRdb retains in-frame clones only, with some absent. The sample includes 150,000 to 200,000 clones, 75% to 90% seen only once; the top ten take about 0.77%. Sample: PBMCs or T cells enriched from blood (not recorded which). The receptors come from a woman under 30 who had recovered from COVID-19.

The sample holds a few counts of this clone. V and J are TRBV21-1 and TRBJ2-1; the table assigns TRBD1, which was not confirmed against the DNA. TRBV21-1 is annotated as a pseudogene. The CDR3 totals 17 residues. The CDR3 nucleotides are TGTGCCAGCAGCCCAAGAAGTCGGGACAGGGGATACAATGAGCAGTTCTTC. Its protein product is CASSPRSRDRGYNEQFF.

The gene calls are TRBV28 and TRBJ2-1; D not certain. There are 15 residues in the CDR3. Trimming removed 6 bases at V and 0 bases at J, with 12 bases between. CDR1 and CDR2 (germline): MDHEN, SYDVKM. The CDR3 sequence: CASSQFGFSYNEQFF. DNA of the CDR3: TGTGCCAGCAGCCAGTTCGGGTTCTCCTACAATGAGCAGTTCTTC. Complete variable domain (other parts from reference TRBV28 and TRBJ2-1): DVKVTQSSRYLVKRTGEKVFLECVQDMDHENMFWYRQDPGLGLRLIYFSYDVKMKEKGDIPEGYSVSREKKERFSLILESASTNQTSMYLCASSQFGFSYNEQFFGPGTRLTVL.

This clone came up a few times. This chain connects TRBV6-4 to TRBJ2-2; a weak D match, TRBD1 (5 bases). Per germline, CDR1 MRHNA and CDR2 SNTAGT. This CDR3 spans 14 amino acids. Trimming stripped 6 bases from V and 4 bases from J, with 12 bases between. Here the CDR3 DNA reads TGTGCCAGCAGCAGACAGCCGGGCACCGGGGAGCTGTTTTTT. Translated, it gives CASSRQPGTGELFF.

This rearrangement joins TRBV20-1 to TRBJ2-7; D might be TRBD1 (6 bases). The V end lost 2 bases, the J end lost 7 bases, and 9 bases lay between the germline ends. The CDR3 totals 11 residues. Germline lookup yields CDR1 DFQATT and CDR2 SNEGSKA (reference sequence). The CDR3 nucleotides read TGCAGTGCTAGACAGGGGTTAGAGCAGTACTTC. Protein product: CSARQGLEQYF.

The V gene is TRBV28, the J gene TRBJ2-4; TRBD1 matches 7 bases. V shed 5 bases and J 8 bases; nucleotides not matched to a gene: 18. The CDR3 covers 17 residues. Germline-derived CDR1 and CDR2 are MDHEN and SYDVKM. The CDR3 sequence: CASSREPPQGTTHIQYF. CDR3 DNA sequence: TGTGCCAGCAGTAGGGAGCCCCCACAGGGGACGACCCACATTCAGTACTTC. Together with reference TRBV28 and TRBJ2-4, the CDR3 gives the full variable domain: DVKVTQSSRYLVKRTGEKVFLECVQDMDHENMFWYRQDPGLGLRLIYFSYDVKMKEKGDIPEGYSVSREKKERFSLILESASTNQTSMYLCASSREPPQGTTHIQYFGAGTRLSVL.

The rearrangement uses TRBV19 and TRBJ1-4; D might be TRBD1 (6 bases). In germline, CDR1 is LNHDA, CDR2 SQIVND (reference sequence). Trimming shortened V by 6 bases and J by 7 bases, and 15 bases separated the two germline ends. The CDR3 has 14 amino acids. CDR3 amino acids: CASRTTGRGEKLFF. The CDR3 nucleotides are TGTGCCAGTAGGACTACAGGGAGGGGTGAAAAACTGTTTTTT.

This rearrangement joins TRBV29-1 to TRBJ2-7, with D possibly being TRBD1 (6 bases). The CDR3 has 11 amino acids. The germline V gene has CDR1 SQVTM and CDR2 ANQGSEA. V dropped 5 bases and J dropped 3 bases, with 8 bases sitting between them. Here the CDR3 DNA reads TGCAGCGTTCTACAGGGCTACGAGCAGTACTTC. Encoded protein: CSVLQGYEQYF.

The chain joins TRBV11-2 to TRBJ2-5; 9 positions agree with TRBD2. Germline-derived CDR1 and CDR2 are SGHAT and FQNNGV. V trimming: 3 bases; J trimming: 5 bases; junction bases outside the gene matches: 16. The CDR3 covers 18 residues. CDR3 DNA: TGTGCCAGCAGCTTTTGGGGGGCGGGAGGGCACATCACCGAGACCCAGTACTTC. It encodes CASSFWGAGGHITETQYF.

The chain uses TRBV11-2 and TRBJ1-1; D gene unclear. CDR3 size: 11 residues. Germline CDR1 reads SGHAT; CDR2 reads FQNNGV. V lost 2 bases, J lost 5 bases, and 3 bases lay in between. This CDR3 reads CASSLYTEAFF. The CDR3 DNA sequence: TGTGCCAGCAGCTTATATACTGAAGCTTTCTTT. Full variable domain (outside the CDR3, taken from reference TRBV11-2 and TRBJ1-1): EAGVAQSPRYKIIEKRQSVAFWCNPISGHATLYWYQQILGQGPKLLIQFQNNGVVDDSQLPKDRFSAERLKGVDSTLKIQPAKLEDSAVYLCASSLYTEAFFGQGTRLTVV.

This chain links TRBV5-1 with TRBJ2-3; the D gene is possibly TRBD2 (6 bases). Germline CDR1 reads SGHRS; CDR2 reads YFSETQ. Trimming pared 4 bases from V and 0 bases from J, leaving 9 bases between. The CDR3 loop spans 14 amino acids. The CDR3 bases are TGCGCCAGCAGCCCTGGGACTAGCACAGATACGCAGTATTTT. Residues: CASSPGTSTDTQYF. Based on the CDR3 plus reference TRBV5-1 and TRBJ2-3, the full variable domain is KAGVTQTPRYLIKTRGQQVTLSCSPISGHRSVSWYQQTPGQGLQFLFEYFSETQRNKGNFPGRFSGRQFSNSRSEMNVSTLELGDSALYLCASSPGTSTDTQYFGPGTRLTVL.

The chain links TRBV10-3 to TRBJ2-1, with 13 bases lining up with TRBD2. Germline-derived CDR1 and CDR2 are ENHRY and SYGVKD. Trimming at V came to 6 bases and at J to 8 bases, leaving 4 bases not matched to a gene. This CDR3 comprises 14 residues. CDR3 DNA: TGTGCCATCAGGCCGGGACTAGCGGGATATGAGCAGTTCTTC. As protein: CAIRPGLAGYEQFF.

The CDR3 region has the DNA TGTGCCAGCAGTTTAAAGCCCAGCGGGAGTAACCAGTACTTC. Protein: CASSLKPSGSNQYF. The rearrangement uses TRBV28 and TRBJ2-5, with 8 bases matching TRBD2. The CDR3 runs to 14 residues. The V segment lost 2 bases and the J segment 10 bases; nucleotides outside the gene matches: 9. Germline V gene lookup returns CDR1 MDHEN and CDR2 SYDVKM.

V usage is TRBV6-4 and J usage is TRBJ2-3; D unresolved. The CDR3 consists of 13 residues. Germline assignment: CDR1 MRHNA and CDR2 SNTAGT. The germline V and J ends were trimmed by 4 bases and 6 bases, with 11 bases remaining between them. CDR3 coding DNA: TGTGCCAGCAGTGCGAGCCCCGGGGATACGCAGTATTTT. Translated, it gives CASSASPGDTQYF.

J is TRBJ2-1 and V is TRBV29-1; 12 bases agree with TRBD2. The CDR3 totals 13 residues. Germline V gives CDR1 SQVTM, CDR2 ANQGSEA. With V trimmed by 7 bases and J by 7 bases, 5 bases remained unmatched. CDR3 region: CSEGLAGPNEQFF. DNA for the CDR3: TGCAGCGAGGGACTAGCGGGCCCAAATGAGCAGTTCTTC.

The chain couples TRBV28 to TRBJ2-7; possibly TRBD1 for D (6 bases). Germline loops: CDR1 MDHEN, CDR2 SYDVKM. The CDR3 consists of 15 residues. Trimming removed 4 bases from V and 3 bases from J, with 16 bases in between. The CDR3 reads CASSSSLTGFYEQYF. The CDR3 DNA reads TGTGCCAGCAGTTCCTCACTAACAGGGTTCTACGAGCAGTACTTC.

This clone was recorded only once. The chain has TRBV29-1 and TRBJ2-5; D unresolved. There are 13 residues in the CDR3. The V end lost 3 bases, the J end lost 1 base, and 9 bases lay between the germline ends. Per the germline V gene, CDR1 is SQVTM and CDR2 is ANQGSEA. The CDR3: CSVDWSFQETQYF. As DNA, the CDR3 is TGCAGCGTTGATTGGAGTTTCCAAGAGACCCAGTACTTC. Supplemented by reference TRBV29-1 and TRBJ2-5, the full variable domain reads SAVISQKPSRDICQRGTSLTIQCQVDSQVTMMFWYRQQPGQSLTLIATANQGSEATYESGFVIDKFPISRPNLTFSTLTVSNMSPEDSSIYLCSVDWSFQETQYFGPGTRLLVL.

The gene calls are TRBV12-3 or TRBV12-4 and TRBJ2-5; D not resolved. The CDR3 contains 13 residues. V shed 3 bases and J shed 3 bases, with 8 bases lying between them. The chain's CDR3 is CASSFNREETQYF. The CDR3 nucleotides are TGTGCCAGCAGTTTTAACAGAGAAGAGACCCAGTACTTC.

This clone was seen a handful of times. Mismatch with germline at one junction end may stem from a read error. V and J are TRBV24-1 and TRBJ1-2; tentative D call: TRBD1 (5 bases). The CDR3 extends over 9 amino acids. Per germline, CDR1 KGHDR and CDR2 SFDVKD. The CDR3 DNA sequence: TGTGCCACCAGTGCGGACACTGACTTC. It is translated as CATSADTDF.

This clone appeared a single time. J is TRBJ2-2 and V is TRBV5-1; TRBD1 agrees at 7 bases. J gave up 7 bases and V 6 bases, and 12 bases lay outside the gene matches. Germline CDR1 reads SGHRS; CDR2 reads YFSETQ. CDR3 length: 15 residues. Here the CDR3 reads CASTADRVFGGELFF. The CDR3, as DNA: TGCGCCAGCACCGCCGACAGGGTGTTTGGCGGGGAGCTGTTTTTT.

The chain joins TRBV5-1 to TRBJ1-1; tentatively, D is TRBD1 (6 bases). V was pared by 0 bases and J by 6 bases, with 12 bases between. The CDR3 sequence is 14 residues long. Per germline, CDR1 SGHRS and CDR2 YFSETQ. The CDR3 DNA reads as TGCGCCAGCAGCTTGGCCCCAGGGGCTGCTGAAGCTTTCTTT. Amino acid sequence: CASSLAPGAAEAFF.

The chain combines TRBV19 with TRBJ2-7, with 11 positions matching TRBD1. Germline V gives CDR1 LNHDA, CDR2 SQIVND (reference sequence). The CDR3 has 14 residues. J lost 8 bases, V lost 4 bases, and 7 bases had no gene match. Written as DNA, the CDR3 is TGTGCCAGTAGTACCCAAGGGACAGGGGGAAAGCAGTACTTC. Translation gives CASSTQGTGGKQYF.

The CDR3 loop reads CASSPPSRANYGYTF. DNA of the CDR3: TGTGCCAGCTCACCCCCCTCGAGAGCTAACTATGGCTACACCTTC. This chain uses TRBV18 with TRBJ1-2, with unresolved D. The length of the CDR3 is 15 residues. V shed 3 bases and J shed 0 bases, with 11 bases lying between them. Germline CDR1 KGHSH, CDR2 LQKENI.

The J gene is TRBJ2-7, the V gene TRBV11-2, with D unclear. Trimming pared 7 bases from V and 0 bases from J, leaving 7 bases between. Germline-derived CDR1 and CDR2 are SGHAT and FQNNGV. There are 12 residues in the CDR3. The CDR3 region has the DNA TGTGCCAGCAACCGGGTCTCCTACGAGCAGTACTTC. Protein: CASNRVSYEQYF.

The chain links TRBV7-9 to TRBJ2-5; a weak D match, TRBD2 (5 bases). Deletions cut 4 bases from V and 5 bases from J, with 17 bases between. CDR1 is SEHNR and CDR2 is FQNEAQ in the germline V gene (reference sequence). The CDR3 sequence is 15 residues long. CDR3: CASSSTQRRWETQYF. The CDR3 coding sequence is TGTGCCAGCAGCTCCACCCAGCGGAGGTGGGAGACCCAGTACTTC. Based on the CDR3 plus reference TRBV7-9 and TRBJ2-5, the full variable domain is DTGVSQNPRHKITKRGQNVTFRCDPISEHNRLYWYRQTLGQGPEFLTYFQNEAQLEKSRLLSDRFSAERPKGSFSTLEIQRTEQGDSAMYLCASSSTQRRWETQYFGPGTRLLVL.

The chain couples TRBV27 to TRBJ2-1; D call uncertain. V was trimmed by 3 bases and J by 6 bases, leaving 6 bases between them. CDR3 length equals 12 residues. Germline V gene lookup returns CDR1 MNHEY and CDR2 SMNVEV (reference sequence). CDR3 protein: CASSLSSNEQFF. As DNA, the CDR3 is TGTGCCAGCAGTTTGTCGAGCAATGAGCAGTTCTTC.

The chain recombines TRBV28 with TRBJ1-2, with a tentative D call TRBD1 (6 bases). CDR3 length: 12 amino acids. Trimming pared 6 bases from V and 9 bases from J, leaving 14 bases between. Germline-derived CDR1 and CDR2 are MDHEN and SYDVKM. In DNA form, the CDR3 reads TGTGCCAGCAGGGCCGGGGGGCGCAGCTACACCTTC. The encoded protein is CASRAGGRSYTF.

The rearrangement joins TRBV6-5 to TRBJ2-1; D ambiguous. Germline V gives CDR1 MNHEY, CDR2 SVGAGI. The CDR3 has 15 residues. Deletions cut 6 bases from V and 6 bases from J, with 18 bases between. The CDR3: CASSPTLLTGNEQFF. The CDR3 nucleotides are TGTGCCAGCAGCCCGACTCTACTTACCGGCAATGAGCAGTTCTTC.